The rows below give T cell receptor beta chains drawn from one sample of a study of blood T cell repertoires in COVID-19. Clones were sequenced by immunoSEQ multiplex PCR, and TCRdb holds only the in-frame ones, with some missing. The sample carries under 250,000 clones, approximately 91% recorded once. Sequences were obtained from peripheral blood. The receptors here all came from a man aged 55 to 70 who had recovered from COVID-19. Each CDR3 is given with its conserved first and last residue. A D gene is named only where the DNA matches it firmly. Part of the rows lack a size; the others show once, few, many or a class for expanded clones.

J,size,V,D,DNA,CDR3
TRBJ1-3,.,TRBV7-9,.,TGTGCCAGCAGCTTAGCTGTATCTGGAAACACCATATATTTT,CASSLAVSGNTIYF
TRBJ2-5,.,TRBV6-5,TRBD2,TGTGCCAGCAGTTCCCTAACTAGCGGGATTGATGAGACCCAGTACTTC,CASSSLTSGIDETQYF
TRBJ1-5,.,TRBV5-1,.,TGCGCCAGCAGCTTGCAGGGTGGGGGCAATCAGCCCCAGCATTTT,CASSLQGGGNQPQHF
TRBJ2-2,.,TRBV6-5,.,TGTGCCAGCAGATTACAGGGGAACACCGGGGAGCTGTTTTTT,CASRLQGNTGELFF
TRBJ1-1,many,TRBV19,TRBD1,TGTGCCAGCCAACAGGGGGCGAACACTGAAGCTTTCTTT,CASQQGANTEAFF
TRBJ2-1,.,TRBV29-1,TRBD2,TGCAGCGTTAGGGACAGCGGGGGGAATGAGCAGTTCTTC,CSVRDSGGNEQFF
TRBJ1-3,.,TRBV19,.,TGTGCCACCAGACAGTTCTCTGGAAACACCATATATTTT,CATRQFSGNTIYF
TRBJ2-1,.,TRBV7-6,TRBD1,TGTGCCAGCAGCCGAAGGGGACAGGTATACAATGAGCAGTTCTTC,CASSRRGQVYNEQFF
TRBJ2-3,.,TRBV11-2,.,TGTGCCAGCAGCTTAAGGGGGACTAACCTCGTTAGCACAGATACGCAGTATTTT,CASSLRGTNLVSTDTQYF
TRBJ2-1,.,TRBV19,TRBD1,TGTGCCAGTAGTATGACAGGGTTCAATGAGCAGTTCTTC,CASSMTGFNEQFF
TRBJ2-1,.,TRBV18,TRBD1,TGTGCCAGCTCACCACCGGGACAGGGCGGAAACAATGAGCAGTTCTTC,CASSPPGQGGNNEQFF
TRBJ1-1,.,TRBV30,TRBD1,TGTGCTGGGACAGGGTTTAACACTGAAGCTTTCTTT,CAGTGFNTEAFF
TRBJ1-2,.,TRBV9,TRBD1,TGTGCCAGCAGCACCCGGGACAGGGACGGCTACACCTTC,CASSTRDRDGYTF
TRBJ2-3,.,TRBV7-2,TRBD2,TGTGCCAGCAGCGCCCGACTAGCGGGGGAGGCAGATACGCAGTATTTT,CASSARLAGEADTQYF
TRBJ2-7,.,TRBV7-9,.,TGTGCCAGCAGCTTAGCCGGGGTACCGTCCGAGCAGTACTTC,CASSLAGVPSEQYF
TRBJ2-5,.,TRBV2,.,TGTGCCAGCAGTCTGGAGGGCGGGGAGACCCAGTACTTC,CASSLEGGETQYF
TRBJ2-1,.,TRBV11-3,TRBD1,TGTGCCAGCAGCCGTCTGCCGGGACAGGGAATCGATGAGCAGTTCTTC,CASSRLPGQGIDEQFF
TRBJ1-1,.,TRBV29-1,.,TGCAGCGTTGGGAGACGGAACACTGAAGCTTTCTTT,CSVGRRNTEAFF
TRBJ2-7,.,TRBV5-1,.,TGCGCCAGCAGCTTCGGCGGGGTCTCCTACGAGCAGTACTTC,CASSFGGVSYEQYF
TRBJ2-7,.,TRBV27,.,TGTGCCAGCAGTCCCTCGTGGGGAGGCTACGAGCAGTACTTC,CASSPSWGGYEQYF
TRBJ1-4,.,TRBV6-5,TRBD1,TGTGCCAGCAGTTATTGGGCCCCGCAGGGGGGTGAAAAACTGTTTTTT,CASSYWAPQGGEKLFF
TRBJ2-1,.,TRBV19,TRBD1,TGTGCCAGTAGACACCGGGACAGGGCCCATGAGCAGTTCTTC,CASRHRDRAHEQFF
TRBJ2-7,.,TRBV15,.,TGTGCCACCAGCAGAGCGTTGGTGGGGGGTTACGAGCAGTACTTC,CATSRALVGGYEQYF
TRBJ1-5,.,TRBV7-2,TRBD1,TGTGCCAGCAGCTTAGCACAGGGGAACAATCAGCCCCAGCATTTT,CASSLAQGNNQPQHF
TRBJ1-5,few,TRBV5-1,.,TGCGCCAGCAGCGTGGGACGGGATCAGCCCCAGCATTTT,CASSVGRDQPQHF
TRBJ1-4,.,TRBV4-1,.,TGCGCCAGCAGCCAGACCCTACAGGGTCTACAAGTATCATCTGAAAAACTGTTTTTT,CASSQTLQGLQVSSEKLFF
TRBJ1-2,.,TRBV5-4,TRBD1,TGTGCCAGCAGCTTGGCACGGGACAGGGCATATGGCTACACCTTC,CASSLARDRAYGYTF
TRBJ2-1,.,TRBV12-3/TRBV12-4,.,TGTGCCAGCAGTGCCAGCTCCTACAATGAGCAGTTCTTC,CASSASSYNEQFF
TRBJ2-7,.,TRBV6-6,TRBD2,TGTGCCAGCCAAACCGGGACTAGCGGCTCCTACGAGCAGTACTTC,CASQTGTSGSYEQYF
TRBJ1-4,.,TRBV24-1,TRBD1,TGTGCCACCAGTGACCACCGGGACAGGGGGCGCCTAGTAGAAAAACTGTTTTTT,CATSDHRDRGRLVEKLFF
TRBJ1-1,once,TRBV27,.,TGTGCCAGCCCCCATCTGGGGACACCCCCGAACACTGAAGCTTTCTTT,CASPHLGTPPNTEAFF
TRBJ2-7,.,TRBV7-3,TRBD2,TGTGCCAGCAGTCGAGGGACTAGCGGCTACGAGCAGTACTTC,CASSRGTSGYEQYF
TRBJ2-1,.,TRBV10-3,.,TGTGCCATCAGTGCGGCAGGCTACAAGGAGGGTGAGCAGTTCTTC,CAISAAGYKEGEQFF
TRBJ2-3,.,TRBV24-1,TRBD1,TGTGCCACCAGTGACCTGACAGGGATGGATACGCAGTATTTT,CATSDLTGMDTQYF
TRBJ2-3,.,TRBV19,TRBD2,TGTGCCGGGGGGGACCCCCTCACAGATACGCAGTATTTT,CAGGDPLTDTQYF
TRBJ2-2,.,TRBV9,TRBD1,TGTGCCAGCAGCGCACGACAGGGGGGGAACACCGGGGAGCTGTTTTTT,CASSARQGGNTGELFF
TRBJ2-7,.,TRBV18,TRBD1,TGTGCCAGCTCACTTTGGGGACAGATTGACGAGCAGTACTTC,CASSLWGQIDEQYF
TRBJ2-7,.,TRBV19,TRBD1,TGTGCCAGTAGTATAGAGGTGGGGACAGGAGCCTACGAGCAGTACTTC,CASSIEVGTGAYEQYF
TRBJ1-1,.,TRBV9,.,TGTGCCAGCAGCCAAGCCCCGAACACTGAAGCTTTCTTT,CASSQAPNTEAFF
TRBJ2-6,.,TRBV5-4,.,TGTGCCAGCAGCTCCAGGGGCTCTGGGGCCAACGTCCTGACTTTC,CASSSRGSGANVLTF